This TCR beta chain was identified in a study of response to subunit inactivated influenza vaccine. TCRdb re-called the RT-PCR reads with MiXCR, one entry per CDR3 protein. The sample contains some 500,000 distinct CDR3 sequences, roughly 25% of which appear only once. As concerns this clonotype: Its antigen is not known.

Per the germline V gene, CDR1 is DFQATT and CDR2 is SNEGSKA (reference sequence). V shed 6 bases and J 5 bases; nucleotides not matched to a gene: 3. The CDR3 is 11 amino acids. General study findings and limits: Authors proposed each seasonal influenza vaccination draws in few new T cells.

Sequencing used CD4+ T cells sorted from PBMCs, obtained less than 6 days after vaccination. The genes are TRBV20-1 and TRBJ1-1; 7 bases align to TRBD1. The receptor was derived from a man aged 50 to 59 who received an inactivated influenza vaccine. The CDR3: CSAKQGTEAFF. Written as DNA, the CDR3 is TGCAGTGCGAAACAGGGGACTGAAGCTTTCTTT.